A single sample gave rise to the 21 T cell receptor beta chains below, sequenced in a study of blood T cell repertoires in COVID-19. The protocol was immunoSEQ multiplex PCR, while the TCRdb copy is restricted to in-frame clones and leaves out a portion. Of more than 400,000 clones listed, 75% to 90% are singletons. The sample consisted of PBMCs or T cells enriched from blood (not recorded which). The source of these receptors is a woman in her late teens or twenties who had recovered from COVID-19.

V usage is TRBV12-5 and J usage is TRBJ2-7, with D hard to call. Germline CDR1 reads LGHNT; CDR2 reads FRNRAP. Trimming took off 4 bases at V and 4 bases at J, with 5 bases between the two ends. The CDR3 has 11 amino acids. In DNA, the CDR3 is TGTGCTAGTGGTTCCCCTTACGAGCAGTACTTC. Protein product: CASGSPYEQYF.

The CDR3 DNA reads as TGTGCCTGGAGTTCAACGGGGGAAAAACTGTTTTTT. Translation gives CAWSSTGEKLFF. The chain links TRBV30 to TRBJ1-4; D is unresolved. The CDR3 totals 12 residues. Germline V gene data show CDR1 as GTSNPN and CDR2 as SVGIG (reference sequence). Between the trimmed V and J ends, which lost 2 bases and 8 bases, there was a span of 9 bases.

This chain joins TRBV5-1 and TRBJ2-7; D might be TRBD2 (6 bases). Trimming pared 6 bases from V and 6 bases from J, leaving 19 bases between. The CDR3 has 14 residues. The germline gives CDR1 SGHRS, CDR2 YFSETQ. The CDR3 DNA is TGCGCCAGCAAAACCGGGGGAATGGTGGGCGAGCAGTACTTC. Translating gives CASKTGGMVGEQYF. Based on the CDR3 plus reference TRBV5-1 and TRBJ2-7, the full variable domain is KAGVTQTPRYLIKTRGQQVTLSCSPISGHRSVSWYQQTPGQGLQFLFEYFSETQRNKGNFPGRFSGRQFSNSRSEMNVSTLELGDSALYLCASKTGGMVGEQYFGPGTRLTVT.

This clone was seen a single time. This rearrangement joins TRBV27 to TRBJ1-6, with TRBD1 as a possible D gene (6 bases). Trimming left V 3 bases short and J 8 bases short, with 11 bases between. CDR3 length equals 14 residues. The germline V gene has CDR1 MNHEY and CDR2 SMNVEV (reference sequence). Here the CDR3 DNA reads TGTGCCAGCAGTTTGCACAGGGAAGATTCACCCCTCCACTTT. Protein: CASSLHREDSPLHF.

The rearrangement joins TRBV20-1 to TRBJ2-7; D not certain. The CDR3 loop spans 11 amino acids. Germline V gives CDR1 DFQATT, CDR2 SNEGSKA (reference sequence). Trimming pared 4 bases from V and 5 bases from J, leaving 9 bases between. CDR3: CSANYLDEQYF. Written as DNA, the CDR3 is TGCAGTGCTAACTATTTAGACGAGCAGTACTTC.

The V gene is TRBV5-1, the J gene TRBJ2-3; D call uncertain. Germline V CDR1 and CDR2: SGHRS, YFSETQ. CDR3 length: 13 amino acids. The V gene lost 4 bases and the J gene lost 5 bases, with 11 bases spanning the gap. As DNA, the CDR3 is TGCGCCAGCAGCAGAACACGACTAGATACGCAGTATTTT. It specifies CASSRTRLDTQYF. Full variable domain (remainder filled in from reference TRBV5-1 and TRBJ2-3): KAGVTQTPRYLIKTRGQQVTLSCSPISGHRSVSWYQQTPGQGLQFLFEYFSETQRNKGNFPGRFSGRQFSNSRSEMNVSTLELGDSALYLCASSRTRLDTQYFGPGTRLTVL.

This sequence joins TRBV10-3 and TRBJ2-7; no firm D call. Germline V gene sequence: CDR1 ENHRY, CDR2 SYGVKD. V lost 5 bases to trimming and J lost 4 bases, with 6 bases between them. The CDR3 runs to 11 residues. CDR3 DNA sequence: TGTGCCATCAGTTATGCGTACGAGCAGTACTTC. The encoded protein is CAISYAYEQYF.

A single count supports this clone. The rearrangement uses TRBV30 and TRBJ1-6; D is unresolved. CDR1 and CDR2 from the germline V gene are GTSNPN and SVGIG (reference sequence). The length of the CDR3 is 13 residues. The germline V and J ends were trimmed by 4 bases and 8 bases, with 12 bases remaining between them. The CDR3 nucleotides are TGTGCCTGGAAACCGGTTAGCGATTCACCCCTCCACTTT. Translation: CAWKPVSDSPLHF.

This chain links TRBV29-1 with TRBJ2-1; perhaps TRBD2 as D (5 bases). Germline V gene sequence: CDR1 SQVTM, CDR2 ANQGSEA. The V end lost 0 bases, the J end lost 4 bases, and 19 bases lay between the germline ends. The CDR3 runs 17 residues. CDR3 nucleotides: TGCAGCGTTGAAGATCGCGGCGGGCAACCTTTTTACAATGAGCAGTTCTTC. It translates to CSVEDRGGQPFYNEQFF.

The chain has TRBV2 and TRBJ1-2; 8 positions agree with TRBD1. Germline loops: CDR1 SNHLY, CDR2 FYNNEI. The CDR3 has 14 amino acids. Unmatched junction bases numbered 8, after V lost 6 bases and J lost 5 bases. The CDR3 spells CASRPFGQGYGYTF. As DNA, the CDR3 is TGTGCCAGCAGACCCTTCGGACAGGGATATGGCTACACCTTC.

The table lists this clone with a few counts. The V and J genes are TRBV5-4 and TRBJ1-2, with no clear D. Trimming took 1 base from V and 8 from J, leaving 12 bases between them. Germline CDR1 and CDR2: SGHNT and YYREEE (reference sequence). This CDR3 is built from 13 residues. The CDR3 protein is CASSLFVGEGYTF. The CDR3 bases are TGTGCCAGCAGCTTGTTCGTCGGGGAAGGCTACACCTTC.

This clone was seen a handful of times. The rearrangement uses TRBV5-4 and TRBJ1-2, with a tentative D call TRBD1 (6 bases). The CDR3 runs to 13 residues. V was cut by 4 bases and J by 6 bases, with 13 bases left in between. Germline values: CDR1 SGHNT, CDR2 YYREEE (reference sequence). The CDR3, as DNA: TGTGCCAGCAGCCCCCCTGACAGGCATGGCTACACCTTC. Protein: CASSPPDRHGYTF.

This clone is a singleton in its sample. The junction and the germline gene differ at one end; a read error may be behind it. This chain links TRBV11-2 with TRBJ2-7, with 8 bases that match TRBD2. The CDR3 is 17 residues long. Germline values: CDR1 SGHAT, CDR2 FQNNGV. The CDR3 protein is CASSLGLAAPVGGEQYF. CDR3 nucleotides: TGTGCCAGCAGTTTAGGACTAGCAGCCCCCGTTGGGGGGGAGCAGTACTTC.

The sample holds one count of this clone. A much larger clone differs by one base, so this may be a read error. The chain has TRBV2 and TRBJ2-3, with D hard to call. The CDR3 covers 11 residues. V was cut by 5 bases and J by 2 bases, with 2 bases left in between. Germline-derived CDR1 and CDR2 are SNHLY and FYNNEI. DNA for the CDR3: TGTGCCAGCAGTTACACAGATACGCAGTATTTT. Its protein is CASSYTDTQYF.

The rearrangement uses TRBV30 and TRBJ2-1; 8 positions match TRBD2. The germline V gene encodes CDR1 GTSNPN and CDR2 SVGIG (reference sequence). There are 13 residues in the CDR3. V gave up 6 bases and J gave up 3 bases; unmatched junction bases: 4. The CDR3 DNA sequence: TGTGCCTGTACTAGCGGATACTACAATGAGCAGTTCTTC. This gives the protein CACTSGYYNEQFF.

The chain combines TRBV7-5 with TRBJ2-5; TRBD2, the table's D call, was not compared with the DNA. TRBV7-5 is tagged as a pseudogene. The CDR3 has 13 amino acids. The CDR3 region has the DNA TGTGCCAGAAGCTTAGACGGGGAAGAGACCCAGTACTTC. It yields the protein CARSLDGEETQYF.

This sequence joins TRBV19 and TRBJ1-4; D may be TRBD1 (6 bases). V shed 6 bases and J shed 8 bases, with 19 bases lying between them. In germline, CDR1 is LNHDA, CDR2 SQIVND (reference sequence). The CDR3 extends over 15 amino acids. In nucleotides, the CDR3 is TGTGCCAGTAGATCGTACTATTCCGGGACAGAAAAACTGTTTTTT. This encodes CASRSYYSGTEKLFF.

Written as DNA, the CDR3 is TGTGCCAGCATCTTTGACAGGAATGAAAAACTGTTTTTT. It codes for CASIFDRNEKLFF. The V and J genes are TRBV2 and TRBJ1-4, with D perhaps matching TRBD1 (6 bases). There are 13 residues in the CDR3. CDR1 and CDR2 (germline): SNHLY, FYNNEI. V gave up 7 bases and J gave up 5 bases, with 11 bases separating them.

The rearrangement links TRBV5-1 to TRBJ1-2, with 9 bases lining up with TRBD1. The germline CDR1 and CDR2 sequences are SGHRS and YFSETQ. The CDR3 has 16 amino acids. V was clipped by 4 bases and J by 1 base; unmatched bases: 8. CDR3 loop: CASSPTDRGGNYGYTF. The CDR3 nucleotides are TGCGCCAGCAGCCCAACGGACAGGGGTGGTAACTATGGCTACACCTTC.

This chain joins TRBV29-1 and TRBJ2-7; D is possibly TRBD1 (6 bases). CDR3 size: 14 residues. Germline CDR1 is SQVTM and CDR2 is ANQGSEA. Trimming shortened V by 4 bases and J by 0 bases, and 13 bases separated the two germline ends. The CDR3 nucleotides are TGCAGCGTTGGAGGACAGCCGAGCTCCTACGAGCAGTACTTC. Its protein product is CSVGGQPSSYEQYF.

V gene TRBV5-4 combines with J gene TRBJ2-7; D gene ambiguous. Germline V gives CDR1 SGHNT, CDR2 YYREEE (reference sequence). The CDR3 contains 14 residues. V lost 2 bases and J lost 5, with 14 bases in between. This CDR3 is CASSLPGRYDEQYF. DNA of the CDR3: TGTGCCAGCAGCTTACCGGGTAGGTACGACGAGCAGTACTTC. Filled out from reference TRBV5-4 and TRBJ2-7, the complete variable domain reads ETGVTQSPTHLIKTRGQQVTLRCSSQSGHNTVSWYQQALGQGPQFIFQYYREEENGRGNFPPRFSGLQFPNYSSELNVNALELDDSALYLCASSLPGRYDEQYFGPGTRLTVT.